Below are 6 T cell receptor beta chains sequenced from a single sample in a study of T cell responses to AZD1222 COVID-19 vaccine. The table came from immunoSEQ multiplex PCR; TCRdb's copy has only in-frame clones and leaves some out. The sample consists of about 130,000 clones, less than 95% of them appearing once. The material sequenced was peripheral blood, taken on day 0 of MenACWY control vaccination. The receptors shown here come from an adult in good health.

The gene calls are TRBV6-5 and TRBJ1-5; no reliable D call. The V and J ends lost 6 bases and 0 bases respectively, with 12 bases between them. Germline V gene data show CDR1 as MNHEY and CDR2 as SVGAGI. CDR3 length: 15 amino acids. CDR3 protein: CASSRKGHSNQPQHF. The CDR3 bases are TGTGCCAGCAGCCGAAAAGGCCATAGCAATCAGCCCCAGCATTTT.

The chain recombines TRBV6-5 with TRBJ2-5; tentatively, D is TRBD2 (5 bases). There are 14 residues in the CDR3. Germline V gene lookup returns CDR1 MNHEY and CDR2 SVGAGI. V dropped 2 bases and J dropped 5 bases, with 12 bases sitting between them. CDR3 amino acids: CASSYTGLGETQYF. The CDR3 nucleotides are TGTGCCAGCAGTTACACGGGGTTAGGGGAGACCCAGTACTTC.

The chain uses TRBV6-6 and TRBJ2-1; 9 bases match TRBD2. This CDR3 is built from 15 residues. Germline CDR1 and CDR2: MNHNY and SVGAGI (reference sequence). Losses at the gene ends were 3 bases for V and 7 bases for J; bases not matched to a gene: 7. CDR3 DNA sequence: TGTGCCAGCAGTTATCGGGCGGGAGGGGGAAATGAGCAGTTCTTC. Amino acids: CASSYRAGGGNEQFF.

The CDR3 nucleotides read TGTGCCACCAGTGATCCCACAGGGGGTGACACAGATACGCAGTATTTT. This codes for CATSDPTGGDTDTQYF. The genes are TRBV24-1 and TRBJ2-3, with TRBD1 matching 8 bases. Germline V CDR1 and CDR2: KGHDR, SFDVKD. The J segment lost 2 bases and the V segment lost 3 bases, leaving 6 bases of the junction unmatched. The CDR3 has 16 residues.

CDR3 coding DNA: TGTGCCAGTAGTATTGAACAGGGTTTCGGCTACACCTTC. It encodes CASSIEQGFGYTF. The chain has TRBV19 and TRBJ1-2; possibly TRBD1 for D (6 bases). The CDR3 consists of 13 residues. V was shortened by 3 bases and J by 8 bases, with 13 bases between the two germline ends. In germline, CDR1 is LNHDA, CDR2 SQIVND (reference sequence).

The gene calls are TRBV29-1 and TRBJ2-3; D is perhaps TRBD2 (6 bases). Trimming stripped 7 bases from V and 0 bases from J, with 17 bases between. The germline gives CDR1 SQVTM, CDR2 ANQGSEA. The CDR3 is 15 amino acids. CDR3 DNA: TGCAGCGCCCCGCTCGGGGGAACTAGCACAGATACGCAGTATTTT. This translates into CSAPLGGTSTDTQYF.